This entry lists 5 T cell receptor beta chains sequenced from one sample in a study of shared T cell receptors in the human thymus. This table comes from immunoSEQ multiplex PCR, and its TCRdb copy is limited to in-frame clones, with some not included. The data show over 650,000 clones, around 87% seen once. Another study also made use of these data, one on human thymus T cells.

The sequenced sample consisted of thymocytes. The source is a boy under two years old with a congenital heart defect.

The chain recombines TRBV30 with TRBJ2-2; 7 nucleotides agree with TRBD1. Germline CDR1 is GTSNPN and CDR2 is SVGIG (reference sequence). The V and J ends lost 7 bases and 0 bases, in that order; junction bases with no gene match: 8. The CDR3 extends over 15 amino acids. The CDR3 region is CASGQDPANTGELFF. Written as DNA, the CDR3 is TGTGCCTCCGGACAGGACCCAGCGAACACCGGGGAGCTGTTTTTT.

This clone was recorded a few times. Other DNA sequences in this specimen translate into the identical CDR3. The chain employs TRBV10-3 and TRBJ1-2; D remains ambiguous. V lost 2 bases and J lost 1, with 5 bases in between. The CDR3 has 13 residues. The germline V gene has CDR1 ENHRY and CDR2 SYGVKD. The CDR3: CAISEDSNYGYTF. In DNA form, the CDR3 reads TGTGCCATCAGTGAGGATAGTAACTATGGCTACACCTTC.

The chain carries TRBV30 and TRBJ2-5; D is possibly TRBD1 (6 bases). Germline V gene data show CDR1 as GTSNPN and CDR2 as SVGIG (reference sequence). The CDR3 has 13 residues. Trimming left V 3 bases short and J 4 bases short, with 12 bases between. CDR3 nucleotide sequence: TGTGCCTGGAGGACCCTGGGGGCAGAGACCCAGTACTTC. It specifies CAWRTLGAETQYF.

This clone has a handful of counts. This chain connects TRBV6-1 to TRBJ1-2; D might be TRBD1 (5 bases). Between the trimmed V and J ends, which lost 4 bases and 3 bases, there was a span of 12 bases. CDR1 and CDR2 from the germline V gene are MNHNS and SASEGT. There are 14 residues in the CDR3. The CDR3 bases are TGTGCCAGCAGTGCTGTTAGGGGATACTATGGCTACACCTTC. Translated: CASSAVRGYYGYTF.

The rearrangement links TRBV5-1 to TRBJ2-7; tentatively, D is TRBD2 (5 bases). CDR1 is SGHRS, CDR2 YFSETQ, per germline. Trimming stripped 0 bases from V and 3 bases from J, with 13 bases between. There are 15 residues in the CDR3. Here the CDR3 reads CASSLAQRANYEQYF. In DNA, the CDR3 is TGCGCCAGCAGCTTGGCCCAGAGGGCTAACTACGAGCAGTACTTC.